These 5 T cell receptor beta chains share one sample of origin, sequenced in a study of metastatic and nonmetastatic thyroid tumors. Each patient went into thyroid surgery without having received any treatment. TCRdb reprocessed the PCR reads via MiXCR. Of some 40,000 clones in the sample, 15% to 20% were seen once. Sequencing was carried out using blood. The receptors were sampled from a female donor with papillary thyroid cancer or a benign thyroid nodule (not recorded which). Some clones in this sample may be carry-over from other donors' samples.

The genes are TRBV7-3 and TRBJ1-1; 7 nucleotides align to TRBD1. Looked up from germline, CDR1 is SGHTA and CDR2 is FQGTGA. After removal of 5 bases from V and 1 base from J, the junction contained 16 bases not matched to a gene. The CDR3 has 18 residues. The CDR3 DNA follows: TGTGCCAGCAGCCCGAAAACCCGACAGGGCAATCGGAACACTGAAGCTTTCTTT. This codes for CASSPKTRQGNRNTEAFF.

The V and J genes are TRBV28 and TRBJ2-6; D is perhaps TRBD1 or TRBD2 (5 bases each). Germline loops: CDR1 MDHEN, CDR2 SYDVKM. Deletions cut 11 bases from V and 0 bases from J, with 17 bases between. The CDR3 consists of 16 residues. This chain's CDR3 is CAVTGTASSGANVLTF. The CDR3 DNA is TGTGCCGTAACCGGGACGGCCTCCTCTGGGGCCAACGTCCTGACTTTC. The full variable domain, completed using reference TRBV28 and TRBJ2-6, is DVKVTQSSRYLVKRTGEKVFLECVQDMDHENMFWYRQDPGLGLRLIYFSYDVKMKEKGDIPEGYSVSREKKERFSLILESASTNQTSMYLCAVTGTASSGANVLTFGAGSRLTVL.

This clone was detected ten times or more. The CDR3 DNA reads as TGTGCCAGCAGCCTCGGACAGATGAACACTGAAGCTTTCTTT. Protein product: CASSLGQMNTEAFF. The rearrangement uses TRBV7-8 and TRBJ1-1, with D possibly matching TRBD1 (6 bases). This CDR3 is 14 amino acids long. V lost 5 bases, J lost 0 bases, and 10 bases lay in between. Per the germline V gene, CDR1 is SGHVS and CDR2 is FQNEAQ.

A few counts support this clone. This may be a read error, as it is one base from a much larger clone. This chain connects TRBV20-1 to TRBJ1-5; D gene unclear. Trimming removed 8 bases from V and 5 bases from J, with 19 bases in between. Germline CDR1 DFQATT, CDR2 SNEGSKA (reference sequence). This CDR3 spans 14 amino acids. The CDR3 sequence: CSSRRPTWDQPQHF. The CDR3 DNA follows: TGCAGTTCTCGCCGACCGACGTGGGATCAGCCCCAGCATTTT.

This clone has at least ten counts. The rearrangement joins TRBV20-1 to TRBJ2-7, with D unclear. Germline CDR1 DFQATT, CDR2 SNEGSKA (reference sequence). This CDR3 contains 14 residues. Trimming removed 8 bases at V and 2 bases at J, with 19 bases between. The CDR3, as DNA: TGCAGTTCCGCCCCCCCAGCGCTGGCCTACGAGCAGTACTTC. Protein product: CSSAPPALAYEQYF.